This is a list of T cell receptor beta chains from one sample in a study of CD8 T cells in Susac syndrome. TCRdb independently ran MiXCR on the immunoSEQ multiplex PCR reads; one entry per CDR3 protein. The profile covers roughly 190,000 distinct CDR3 sequences, with approximately 95% appearing a single time and around 0.16% taken by the ten largest. Specimen: CD8+ T cells from PBMCs. Receptors were obtained from a human donor with Susac syndrome. Each CDR3 is given with its conserved first and last residue. A D gene is named only where the DNA matches it firmly. Some rows have no size entry. The others give once, few or many, or a class for an expanded clone.

V gene	J gene	clone size	D gene	CDR3 DNA	CDR3 protein
TRBV10-3	TRBJ2-5	.	TRBD2	TGTGCCATCAGTGAGTCGCGAGTAGCGGGGTACCAAGAGACCCAGTACTTC	CAISESRVAGYQETQYF
TRBV10-3	TRBJ2-6	.	.	TGTGCCATCAGTGAGTCGGGGGGATCCGGGGCCAACGTCCTGACTTTC	CAISESGGSGANVLTF
TRBV5-4	TRBJ2-7	once	TRBD1	TGTGCCAGCAGCTTGATCCGAGGACAGGGGAGCTCCTACGAGCAGTACTTC	CASSLIRGQGSSYEQYF
TRBV28	TRBJ2-1	.	TRBD1	TGTGCCAGCACCCACCGGGACAGGGCAAACAATGAGCAGTTCTTC	CASTHRDRANNEQFF
TRBV12-3/TRBV12-4	TRBJ1-1	.	TRBD1	TGTGCCAGCAGGCAGACAGGGGGCACTGAAGCTTTCTTT	CASRQTGGTEAFF
TRBV5-6	TRBJ1-1	.	.	TGTGCCAGCAACCTGAATAGGGGTGAGGCTTTCTTT	CASNLNRGEAFF
TRBV29-1	TRBJ2-3	.	.	TGCAGCGTTGAATGGGGGGCGCGGGCAGATACGCAGTATTTT	CSVEWGARADTQYF
TRBV30	TRBJ1-6	.	.	TGTGCCTGGAGTTTACCAGATAATTCACCCCTCCACTTT	CAWSLPDNSPLHF
TRBV25-1	TRBJ2-7	.	TRBD1	TGTGCCAGCAGGAGGTCAGGGGGCGGCTACGAGCAGTACTTC	CASRRSGGGYEQYF
TRBV18	TRBJ1-5	.	.	TGTGCCAGCTCACCCGATTCCGTCTCAGCTGGGAGTCAGCCCCAGCATTTT	CASSPDSVSAGSQPQHF
TRBV30	TRBJ1-2	.	.	TGTGCCTGGACCACCCAATCAGGGGCGGACTATGGCTACACCTTC	CAWTTQSGADYGYTF
TRBV13	TRBJ2-7	.	.	TGTGCCAGCAGCTTATTGACAGACTACGAGCAGTACTTC	CASSLLTDYEQYF
TRBV9	TRBJ2-5	.	.	TGTGCCAGCAGCGCCCGGGACCTTGGACCCCAGTACTTC	CASSARDLGPQYF
TRBV30	TRBJ1-1	.	.	TGTGCCTGGTGGGGGGAGTTGAACACTGAAGCTTTCTTT	CAWWGELNTEAFF
TRBV7-2	TRBJ2-2	once	.	TGTGCCAGCAGCTTACTCCTGTCATCCGGGGAGCTGTTTTTT	CASSLLLSSGELFF
TRBV29-1	TRBJ2-3	once	TRBD1	TGCAGCGTTGATGGGACAGGTCTAACGGGAGATACGCAGTATTTT	CSVDGTGLTGDTQYF
TRBV7-9	TRBJ1-1	.	.	TGTGCCAGCAGCCCCGTAGGAGGGGACACTGAAGCTTTCTTT	CASSPVGGDTEAFF
TRBV7-9	TRBJ2-7	.	.	TGTGCCAGCAGCGACAGTAACGTCTACGAGCAGTACTTC	CASSDSNVYEQYF
TRBV19	TRBJ2-1	.	TRBD2	TGTGCCAGTACCATTTGGGCGGGGGATTTTAATGAGCAGTTCTTC	CASTIWAGDFNEQFF
TRBV27	TRBJ2-7	.	TRBD2	TGTGCCAGCAGCTGGGGGCTAGCGGGAGGGTTCGAGCAGTACTTC	CASSWGLAGGFEQYF
TRBV12-3/TRBV12-4	TRBJ1-5	.	.	TGTGCCAGCAGTTTTGAAGGGGGCAATCAGCCCCAGCATTTT	CASSFEGGNQPQHF
TRBV29-1	TRBJ2-2	.	.	TGCAGCGTTGAATTTCCTAACACCGGGGAGCTGTTTTTT	CSVEFPNTGELFF
TRBV9	TRBJ1-6	.	.	TGTGCCAGCAGCGCCCTGGACAGTTCCGGCGGACCCCTCCACTTT	CASSALDSSGGPLHF
TRBV4-1	TRBJ2-1	.	.	TGCGCCAGCAGCCCCCCCGGACGGGAGAATGGCAATGAGCAGTTCTTC	CASSPPGRENGNEQFF
TRBV27	TRBJ2-3	.	TRBD2	TGTGCCAGCAGTTTATGGCCTAGCGGGGTAAACACAGATACGCAGTATTTT	CASSLWPSGVNTDTQYF
TRBV28	TRBJ2-1	.	.	TGTGCCAGCAGTTTTTATGGGGTAGGTTTTGATGAGCAGTTCTTC	CASSFYGVGFDEQFF
TRBV12-3/TRBV12-4	TRBJ2-5	.	.	TGTGCCAGCAGTTTATCAGGGCATCAAGAGACCCAGTACTTC	CASSLSGHQETQYF
TRBV9	TRBJ2-1	.	TRBD2	TGTGCCAGCAGCGGACGACTAGCAGGCTACAATGAGCAGTTCTTC	CASSGRLAGYNEQFF
TRBV4-1	TRBJ2-1	.	.	TGCGCCAGCAGCGGCGGAGAGGTAGGGAGCAATGAGCAGTTCTTC	CASSGGEVGSNEQFF
TRBV25-1	TRBJ1-2	.	TRBD1	TGTGCCAGCACCACTGGGGCAGGGGGCGACTATGGCTACACCTTC	CASTTGAGGDYGYTF
TRBV6-5	TRBJ2-7	.	.	TGTGCCAGCAGTTACTCACGGTTGGATCGGGACTACGAGCAGTACTTC	CASSYSRLDRDYEQYF
TRBV29-1	TRBJ1-2	.	.	TGCAGCGTTGAAGGGAACTATGGCTACACCTTC	CSVEGNYGYTF
TRBV24-1	TRBJ2-2	.	.	TGTGCCACCAGTGATCGGACGAACACCGGGGAGCTGTTTTTT	CATSDRTNTGELFF
TRBV27	TRBJ2-1	.	.	TGTGCCAGCAGTCTCATTCCCGGGGGGCCATACAATGAGCAGTTCTTC	CASSLIPGGPYNEQFF
TRBV6-5	TRBJ2-3	.	.	TGTGCCAGCAGCCAAGGGGGGTTTTCCACAGATACGCAGTATTTT	CASSQGGFSTDTQYF
TRBV15	TRBJ2-5	.	TRBD1	TGTGCCACCAGAGGACAGGGGCCGAGAGAGACCCAGTACTTC	CATRGQGPRETQYF
TRBV15	TRBJ1-1	.	.	TGTGCCACCAGCAGAGATACAAAGGTGAACACTGAAGCTTTCTTT	CATSRDTKVNTEAFF
TRBV3-1	TRBJ2-1	.	TRBD2	TGTGCCAGCAGCGGGGGACTAGCGGGCGAGCAGTTCTTC	CASSGGLAGEQFF